This T cell receptor beta chain was retrieved from a study of Ad26.COV2.S vaccination and SARS-CoV-2 variants. Whole-study findings and limits: Marked by substantial breadth, spike-specific CD8+ and CD4+ T cell responses were reportedly seen after vaccination.

Treatment reported: some 20 received Ad26.COV2.S at low or high dose, single or two shots; a few received placebo; per-sample allocation not given. Material that was analyzed had been drawn on day 63 after the first vaccine or placebo injection. The shot given was an Ad26 vector that makes Wuhan-strain SARS-CoV-2 spike. This CDR3 is 14 amino acids long. V lost 5 bases and J lost 4, with 13 bases in between. The germline V gene encodes CDR1 SGHAT and CDR2 FQNNGV. Comments on this clone: Its antigen is undetermined.

Profiled with immunoSEQ multiplex PCR; TCRdb holds only in-frame clones, not every one. Of under 500,000 clones in the sample, approximately 90% were seen once. Here the sequenced sample was peripheral blood, taken in a trial of Ad26.COV2.S vaccine versus placebo. The chain couples TRBV11-2 to TRBJ2-3; D gene uncertain. The TCR comes from a person between 18 and 65 years old who received the Ad26.COV2.S COVID-19 vaccine or a placebo. The CDR3 coding sequence is TGTGCCAGCAGCAGGCCCGGTCGGGCAGATACGCAGTATTTT. This sequence encodes CASSRPGRADTQYF. The whole variable domain, remainder taken from reference TRBV11-2 and TRBJ2-3, is EAGVAQSPRYKIIEKRQSVAFWCNPISGHATLYWYQQILGQGPKLLIQFQNNGVVDDSQLPKDRFSAERLKGVDSTLKIQPAKLEDSAVYLCASSRPGRADTQYFGPGTRLTVL.